This T cell receptor (beta chain) was captured by sequencing in a study of blood T cell repertoires in COVID-19. Overall study: The origin of the acute and convalescent COVID-19 samples was the United States, Italy and Spain. Sources were T cells, B-cell-depleted T cells, or PBMCs; the material itself was cDNA or gDNA.

This clone was detected once. Original processing notes: Estimated nucleated cell counts came from reference gene primer amplification. Sequencing was performed with immunoSEQ multiplex PCR; in TCRdb, only in-frame clones are kept and a portion is missing. Clone size and the V and J calls come from that table; the DNA yielded D and trimming. Among some 140,000 clones, approximately 85% were seen once, and the ten largest hold around 4.7%. The CDR3 spans 15 residues. Germline V gene data show CDR1 as GTSNPN and CDR2 as SVGIG (reference sequence). Trimming cost V 2 bases and J 5 bases, with 18 bases left between them.

The sequence derives from a human donor in a cohort sampled during active COVID-19. Sequencing was performed on peripheral blood. V usage is TRBV30 and J usage is TRBJ1-1; tentatively, D is TRBD1 (6 bases). CDR3 sequence reads: CAWSLRGHGGTEAFF. CDR3 DNA: TGTGCCTGGAGTTTACGGGGACATGGCGGAACTGAAGCTTTCTTT. The variable domain in full, completed from reference TRBV30 and TRBJ1-1, reads SQTIHQWPATLVQPVGSPLSLECTVEGTSNPNLYWYRQAAGRGLQLLFYSVGIGQISSEVPQNLSASRPQDRQFILSSKKLLLSDSGFYLCAWSLRGHGGTEAFFGQGTRLTVV.